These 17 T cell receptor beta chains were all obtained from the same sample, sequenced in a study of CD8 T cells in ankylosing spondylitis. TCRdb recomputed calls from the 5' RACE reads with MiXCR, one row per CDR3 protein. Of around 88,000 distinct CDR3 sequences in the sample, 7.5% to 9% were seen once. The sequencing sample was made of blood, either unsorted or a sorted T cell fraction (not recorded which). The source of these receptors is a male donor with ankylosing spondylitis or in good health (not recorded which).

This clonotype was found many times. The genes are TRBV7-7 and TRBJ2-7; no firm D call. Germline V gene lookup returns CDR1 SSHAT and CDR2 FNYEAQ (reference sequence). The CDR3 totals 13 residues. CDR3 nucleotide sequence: TGTGTAGTGGGCGGAGAAGTTTCCTACGAGCAGTACTTC. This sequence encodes CVVGGEVSYEQYF.

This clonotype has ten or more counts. CDR3 sequence (DNA): TGCAGTGCTGTCCAGGGTTATAACAATCAGCCCCAGCATTTT. Translation gives CSAVQGYNNQPQHF. The gene calls are TRBV20-1 and TRBJ1-5, with D perhaps matching TRBD1 (5 bases). Germline V gene lookup returns CDR1 DFQATT and CDR2 SNEGSKA (reference sequence). Trimming cost V 5 bases and J 3 bases, with 14 bases left between them. The CDR3 loop spans 14 amino acids.

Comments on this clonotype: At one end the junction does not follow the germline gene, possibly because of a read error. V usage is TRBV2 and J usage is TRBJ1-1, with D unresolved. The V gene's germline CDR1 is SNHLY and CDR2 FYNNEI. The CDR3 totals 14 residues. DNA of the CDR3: TGTGTCAGCAGTTCCCCTGACACATACACTGAAGCTTTCTTT. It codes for CVSSSPDTYTEAFF.

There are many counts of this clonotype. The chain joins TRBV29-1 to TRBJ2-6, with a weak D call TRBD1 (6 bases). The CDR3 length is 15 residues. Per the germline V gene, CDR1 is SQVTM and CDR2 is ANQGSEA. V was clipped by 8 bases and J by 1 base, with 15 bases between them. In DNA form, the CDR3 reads TGCAGCATTCGTTTGAGGGGGTCTGGGGCCAACGTCCTGACTTTC. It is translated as CSIRLRGSGANVLTF. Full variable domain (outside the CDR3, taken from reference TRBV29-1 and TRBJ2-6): SAVISQKPSRDICQRGTSLTIQCQVDSQVTMMFWYRQQPGQSLTLIATANQGSEATYESGFVIDKFPISRPNLTFSTLTVSNMSPEDSSIYLCSIRLRGSGANVLTFGAGSRLTVL.

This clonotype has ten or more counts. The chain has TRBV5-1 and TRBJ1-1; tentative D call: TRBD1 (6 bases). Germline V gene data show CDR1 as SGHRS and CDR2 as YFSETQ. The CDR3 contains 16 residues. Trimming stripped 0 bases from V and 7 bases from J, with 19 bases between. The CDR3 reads CASSLAGPSQGGEAFF. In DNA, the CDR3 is TGCGCCAGCAGCTTGGCAGGCCCTTCACAGGGTGGTGAAGCTTTCTTT.

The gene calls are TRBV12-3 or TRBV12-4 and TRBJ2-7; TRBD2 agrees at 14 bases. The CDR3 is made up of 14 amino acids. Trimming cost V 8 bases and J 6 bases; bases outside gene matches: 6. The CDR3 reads CASAGTSGGSEQYF. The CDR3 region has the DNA TGTGCCAGCGCTGGGACTAGCGGGGGAAGCGAGCAGTACTTC.

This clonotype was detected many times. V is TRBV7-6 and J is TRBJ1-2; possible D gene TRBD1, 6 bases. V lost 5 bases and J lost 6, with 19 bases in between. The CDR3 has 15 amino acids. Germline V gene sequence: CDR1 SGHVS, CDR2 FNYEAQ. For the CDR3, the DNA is TGTGCCAGCAGCGGGGGACACGGTAAATTGGATGGCTACACCTTC. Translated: CASSGGHGKLDGYTF.

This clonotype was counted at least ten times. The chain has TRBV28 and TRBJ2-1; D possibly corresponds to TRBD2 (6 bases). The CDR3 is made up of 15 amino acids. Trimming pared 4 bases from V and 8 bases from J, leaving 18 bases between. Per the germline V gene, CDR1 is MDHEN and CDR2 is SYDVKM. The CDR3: CASSSVGGLKDEQFF. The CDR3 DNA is TGTGCCAGCAGTTCAGTGGGGGGTTTAAAAGATGAGCAGTTCTTC.

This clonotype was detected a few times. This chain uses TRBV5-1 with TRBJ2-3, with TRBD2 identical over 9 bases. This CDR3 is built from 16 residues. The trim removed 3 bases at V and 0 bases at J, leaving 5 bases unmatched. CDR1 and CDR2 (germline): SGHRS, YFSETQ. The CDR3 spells CASSSRTSGSTDTQYF. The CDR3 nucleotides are TGCGCCAGCAGCTCACGCACTAGCGGGAGCACAGATACGCAGTATTTT.

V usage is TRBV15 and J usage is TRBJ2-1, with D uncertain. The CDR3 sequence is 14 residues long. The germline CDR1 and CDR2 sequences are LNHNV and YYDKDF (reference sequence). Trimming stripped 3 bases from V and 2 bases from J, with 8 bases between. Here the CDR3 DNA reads TGTGCCACCAGCAGTCTTCCAGCCTACAATGAGCAGTTCTTC. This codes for CATSSLPAYNEQFF.

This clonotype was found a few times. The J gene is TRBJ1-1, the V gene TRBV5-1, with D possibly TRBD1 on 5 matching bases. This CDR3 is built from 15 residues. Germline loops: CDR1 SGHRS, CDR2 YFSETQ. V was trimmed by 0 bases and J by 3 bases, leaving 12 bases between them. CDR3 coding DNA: TGCGCCAGCAGCTTGGGTGTCGGGGCGGACACTGAAGCTTTCTTT. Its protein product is CASSLGVGADTEAFF.

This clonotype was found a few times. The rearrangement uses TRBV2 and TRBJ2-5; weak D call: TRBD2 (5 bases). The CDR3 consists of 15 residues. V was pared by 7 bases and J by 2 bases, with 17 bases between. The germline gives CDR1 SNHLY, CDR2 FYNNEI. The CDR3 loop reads CASTPTVALQETQYF. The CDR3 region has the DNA TGTGCCAGCACCCCTACGGTAGCGCTACAAGAGACCCAGTACTTC.

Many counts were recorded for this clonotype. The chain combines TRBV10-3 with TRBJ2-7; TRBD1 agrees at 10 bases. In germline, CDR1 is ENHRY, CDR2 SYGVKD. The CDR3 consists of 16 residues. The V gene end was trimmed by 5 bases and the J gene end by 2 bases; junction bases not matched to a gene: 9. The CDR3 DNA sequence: TGTGCCATCAGTTCACCCGGGACAGGGGCGACCTACGAGCAGTACTTC. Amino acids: CAISSPGTGATYEQYF.

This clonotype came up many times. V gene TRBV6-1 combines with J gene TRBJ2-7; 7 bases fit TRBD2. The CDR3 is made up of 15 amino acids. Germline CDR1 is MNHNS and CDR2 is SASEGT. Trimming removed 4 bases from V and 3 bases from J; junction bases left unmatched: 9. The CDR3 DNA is TGTGCCAGCAGTGGCAACGGGGGGAGGTTCTACGAGCAGTACTTC. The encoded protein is CASSGNGGRFYEQYF.

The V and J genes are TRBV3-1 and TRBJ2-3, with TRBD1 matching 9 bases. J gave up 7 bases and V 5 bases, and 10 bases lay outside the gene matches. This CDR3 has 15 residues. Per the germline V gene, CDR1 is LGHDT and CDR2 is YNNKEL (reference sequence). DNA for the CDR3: TGTGCCAGCAGCTTTACTGGGACAGGGAAACATACGCAGTATTTT. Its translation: CASSFTGTGKHTQYF.

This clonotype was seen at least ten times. The CDR3: CASSLGLLDPTGWDYGYTF. CDR3 bases: TGTGCCAGCAGTTTGGGACTTTTGGATCCGACAGGGTGGGACTATGGCTACACCTTC. The rearrangement uses TRBV28 and TRBJ1-2; 7 positions agree with TRBD1. Germline V CDR1 and CDR2: MDHEN, SYDVKM. The J segment lost 3 bases and the V segment lost 3 bases, leaving 19 bases of the junction unmatched. The CDR3 spans 19 residues.

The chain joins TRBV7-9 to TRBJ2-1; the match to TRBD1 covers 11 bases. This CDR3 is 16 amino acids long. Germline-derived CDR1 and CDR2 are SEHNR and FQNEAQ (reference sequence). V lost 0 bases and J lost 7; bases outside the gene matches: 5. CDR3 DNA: TGTGCCAGCAGCTTAGCCGGACAGGGGGCTTATAATGAGCAGTTCTTC. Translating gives CASSLAGQGAYNEQFF.